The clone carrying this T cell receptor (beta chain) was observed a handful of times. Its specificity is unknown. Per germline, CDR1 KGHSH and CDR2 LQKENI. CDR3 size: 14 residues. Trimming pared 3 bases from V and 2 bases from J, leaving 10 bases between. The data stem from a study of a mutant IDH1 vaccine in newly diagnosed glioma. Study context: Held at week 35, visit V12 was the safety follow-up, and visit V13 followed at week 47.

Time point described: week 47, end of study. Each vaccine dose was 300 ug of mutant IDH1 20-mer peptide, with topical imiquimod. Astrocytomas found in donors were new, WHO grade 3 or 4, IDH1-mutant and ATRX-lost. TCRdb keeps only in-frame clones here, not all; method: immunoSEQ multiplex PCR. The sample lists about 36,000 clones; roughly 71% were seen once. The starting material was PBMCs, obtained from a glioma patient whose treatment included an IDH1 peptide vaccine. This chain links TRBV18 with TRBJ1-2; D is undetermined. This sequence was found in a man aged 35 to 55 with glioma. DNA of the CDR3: TGTGCCAGCTCACCTATACCCGAAAACTATGGCTACACCTTC. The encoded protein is CASSPIPENYGYTF.